This T cell receptor beta chain was sequenced for a study of post-analysis software for immune sequencing data. Prepared TCR beta cDNA libraries contained unique molecular identifiers. When roughly 0.9 to 10 million T cells were used, they gave approximately 530,000 cDNA molecules. In TCRdb, the PCR reads were re-called with MiXCR into one record per CDR3 protein. The table includes some 700,000 distinct CDR3 sequences, over 45% detected once. Findings and caveats of the study: Controls had lower frequencies than patients of about 5 TRBV segments, which included TRBV5-6, TRBV5-1 and TRBV20-1. In multiple sclerosis, normalized Chao1 diversity was significantly below that of controls.

The germline V gene has CDR1 DFQATT and CDR2 SNEGSKA (reference sequence). The CDR3 has 11 residues. The V end was cut by 8 bases, the J end by 5 bases, with 10 bases between. Remarks on this clonotype: The antigen remains undetermined.

The sequence derives from a girl aged 2 to 10 with multiple sclerosis. The chain has TRBV20-1 and TRBJ2-1, with D possibly matching TRBD1 (6 bases). Sequencing was performed on blood. The CDR3 sequence is CSQQGNNEQFF. CDR3 nucleotide sequence: TGCAGTCAACAGGGTAACAATGAGCAGTTCTTC.